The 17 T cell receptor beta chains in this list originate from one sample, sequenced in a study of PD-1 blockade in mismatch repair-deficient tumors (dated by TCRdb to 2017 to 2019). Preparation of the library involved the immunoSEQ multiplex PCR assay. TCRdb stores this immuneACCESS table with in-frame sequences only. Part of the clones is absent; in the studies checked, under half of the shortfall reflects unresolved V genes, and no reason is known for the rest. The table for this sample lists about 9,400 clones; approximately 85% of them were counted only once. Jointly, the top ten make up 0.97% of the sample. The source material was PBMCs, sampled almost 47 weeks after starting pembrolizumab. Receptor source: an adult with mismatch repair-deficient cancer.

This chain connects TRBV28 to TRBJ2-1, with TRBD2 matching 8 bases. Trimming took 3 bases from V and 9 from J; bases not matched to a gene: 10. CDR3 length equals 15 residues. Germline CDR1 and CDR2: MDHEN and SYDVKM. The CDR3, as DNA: TGTGCCAGCAGTTTGGTAACAGCGGGAGAGCGTGAGCAGTTCTTC. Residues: CASSLVTAGEREQFF.

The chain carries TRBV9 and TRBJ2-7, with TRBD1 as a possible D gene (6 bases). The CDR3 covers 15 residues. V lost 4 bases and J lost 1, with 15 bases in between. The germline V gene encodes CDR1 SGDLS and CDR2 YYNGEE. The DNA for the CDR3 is TGTGCCAGCAGCCCCCGACAGGCCCCATCCTACGAGCAGTACTTC. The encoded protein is CASSPRQAPSYEQYF. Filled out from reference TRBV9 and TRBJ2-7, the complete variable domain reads DSGVTQTPKHLITATGQRVTLRCSPRSGDLSVYWYQQSLDQGLQFLIQYYNGEERAKGNILERFSAQQFPDLHSELNLSSLELGDSALYFCASSPRQAPSYEQYFGPGTRLTVT.

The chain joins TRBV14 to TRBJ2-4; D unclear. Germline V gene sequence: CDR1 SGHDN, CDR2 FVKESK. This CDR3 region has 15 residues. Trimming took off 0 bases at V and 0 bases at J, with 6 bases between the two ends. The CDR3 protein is CASSQDDKAKNIQYF. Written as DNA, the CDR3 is TGTGCCAGCAGCCAAGACGACAAAGCCAAAAACATTCAGTACTTC.

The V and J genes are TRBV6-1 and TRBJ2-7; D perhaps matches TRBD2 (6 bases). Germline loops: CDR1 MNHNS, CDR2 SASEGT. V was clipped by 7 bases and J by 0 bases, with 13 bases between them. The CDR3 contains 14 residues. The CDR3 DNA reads TGTGCCAGCATCCGTACGGGAGACTCCTACGAGCAGTACTTC. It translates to CASIRTGDSYEQYF.

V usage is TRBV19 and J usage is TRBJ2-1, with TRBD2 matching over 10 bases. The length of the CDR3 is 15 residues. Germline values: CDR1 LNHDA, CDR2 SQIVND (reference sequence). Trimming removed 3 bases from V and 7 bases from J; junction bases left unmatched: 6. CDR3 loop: CASSIYLAGANEQFF. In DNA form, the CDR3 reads TGTGCCAGTAGTATTTATCTAGCGGGAGCGAATGAGCAGTTCTTC.

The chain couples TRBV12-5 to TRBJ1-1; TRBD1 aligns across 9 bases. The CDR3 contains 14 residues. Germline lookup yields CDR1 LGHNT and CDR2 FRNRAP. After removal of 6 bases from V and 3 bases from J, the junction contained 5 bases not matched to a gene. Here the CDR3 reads CASGGQGLYTEAFF. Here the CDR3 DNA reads TGTGCTAGTGGGGGACAGGGTTTGTACACTGAAGCTTTCTTT.

DNA for the CDR3: TGTGCCAGCAGTATGACAGGGACAAGTGAAGCTTTCTTT. Residues: CASSMTGTSEAFF. The rearrangement joins TRBV6-5 to TRBJ1-1; 7 bases are shared with TRBD1. This CDR3 has 13 amino acids. The J segment lost 7 bases and the V segment lost 5 bases, leaving 7 bases of the junction unmatched. Germline CDR1 reads MNHEY; CDR2 reads SVGAGI.

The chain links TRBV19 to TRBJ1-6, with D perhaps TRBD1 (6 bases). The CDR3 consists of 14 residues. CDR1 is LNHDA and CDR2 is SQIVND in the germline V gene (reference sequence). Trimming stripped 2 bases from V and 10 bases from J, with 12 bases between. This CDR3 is CASSITGIESPLHF. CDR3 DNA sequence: TGTGCCAGTAGTATAACAGGGATTGAATCACCCCTCCACTTT.

CDR3 bases: TGCAGCGTTGTTAGAACGGACAGGGCGGTCTACGAGCAGTACTTC. Translated, it gives CSVVRTDRAVYEQYF. This chain connects TRBV29-1 to TRBJ2-7; 8 bases fit TRBD1. Germline V gene data show CDR1 as SQVTM and CDR2 as ANQGSEA. V was pared by 4 bases and J by 3 bases, with 11 bases of the junction left unmatched. CDR3 size: 15 residues.

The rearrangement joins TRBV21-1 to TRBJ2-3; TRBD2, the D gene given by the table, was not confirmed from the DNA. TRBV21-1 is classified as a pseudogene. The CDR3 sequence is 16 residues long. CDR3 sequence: CASSKDGRAPTDTQYF. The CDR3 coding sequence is TGTGCCAGCAGCAAAGATGGGAGGGCCCCCACAGATACGCAGTATTTT.

The DNA of the CDR3 is TGTGCCTGGAGGGACAGGGCCGGACTTGGCCCCCAGCATTTT. Translating it yields CAWRDRAGLGPQHF. The rearrangement joins TRBV30 to TRBJ1-5, with 8 bases lining up with TRBD1. The CDR3 runs to 14 residues. The V segment lost 3 bases and the J segment 10 bases; nucleotides outside the gene matches: 11. Germline-derived CDR1 and CDR2 are GTSNPN and SVGIG (reference sequence).

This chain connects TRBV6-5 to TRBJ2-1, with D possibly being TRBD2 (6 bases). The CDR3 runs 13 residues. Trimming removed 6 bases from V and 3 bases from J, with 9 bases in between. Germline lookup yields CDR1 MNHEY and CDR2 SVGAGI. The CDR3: CASRASDYNEQFF. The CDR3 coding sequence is TGTGCCAGCAGGGCTAGCGACTACAATGAGCAGTTCTTC.

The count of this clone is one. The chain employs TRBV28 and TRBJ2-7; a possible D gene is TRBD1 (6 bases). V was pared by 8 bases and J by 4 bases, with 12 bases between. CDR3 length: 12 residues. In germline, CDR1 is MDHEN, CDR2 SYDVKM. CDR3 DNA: TGTGCCAGCGTCCGGGACAATTACGAGCAGTACTTC. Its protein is CASVRDNYEQYF.

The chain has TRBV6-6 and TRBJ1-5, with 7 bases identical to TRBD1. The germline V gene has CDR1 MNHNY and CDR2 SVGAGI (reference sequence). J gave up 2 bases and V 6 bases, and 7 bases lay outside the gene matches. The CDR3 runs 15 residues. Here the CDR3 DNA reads TGTGCCAGCAGAGGGACAGTTGGGGGCAATCAGCCCCAGCATTTT. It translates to CASRGTVGGNQPQHF.

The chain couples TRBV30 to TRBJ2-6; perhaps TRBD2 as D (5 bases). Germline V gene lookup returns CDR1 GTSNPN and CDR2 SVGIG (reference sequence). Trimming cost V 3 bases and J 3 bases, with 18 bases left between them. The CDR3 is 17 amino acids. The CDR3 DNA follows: TGTGCCTGGAGGAGAGGGCGGGCAGAGGTTGGGGCCAACGTCCTGACTTTC. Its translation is CAWRRGRAEVGANVLTF.

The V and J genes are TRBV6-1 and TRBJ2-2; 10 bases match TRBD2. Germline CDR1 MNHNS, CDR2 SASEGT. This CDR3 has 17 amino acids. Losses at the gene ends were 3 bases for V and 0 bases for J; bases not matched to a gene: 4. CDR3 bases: TGTGCCAGCAGTGATCGGACTAGCGGATCGAACACCGGGGAGCTGTTTTTT. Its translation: CASSDRTSGSNTGELFF.

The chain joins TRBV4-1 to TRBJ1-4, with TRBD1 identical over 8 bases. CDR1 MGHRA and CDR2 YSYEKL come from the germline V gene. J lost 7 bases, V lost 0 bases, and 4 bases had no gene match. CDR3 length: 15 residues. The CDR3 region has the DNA TGCGCCAGCAGCCAAGACAGGGGGCGCGTTGAAAAACTGTTTTTT. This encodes CASSQDRGRVEKLFF.